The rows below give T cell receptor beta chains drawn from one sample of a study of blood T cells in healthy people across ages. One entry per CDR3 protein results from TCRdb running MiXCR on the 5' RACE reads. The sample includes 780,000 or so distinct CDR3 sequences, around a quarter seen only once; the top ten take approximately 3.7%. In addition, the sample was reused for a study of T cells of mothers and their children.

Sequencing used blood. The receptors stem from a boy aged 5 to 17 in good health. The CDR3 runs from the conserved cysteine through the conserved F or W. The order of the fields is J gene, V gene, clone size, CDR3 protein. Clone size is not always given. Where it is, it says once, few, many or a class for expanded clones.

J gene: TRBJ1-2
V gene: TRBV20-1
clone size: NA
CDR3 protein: CSASRTGSGGYTF

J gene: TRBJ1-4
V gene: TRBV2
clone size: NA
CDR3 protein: CASSEPRGRNEKLFF

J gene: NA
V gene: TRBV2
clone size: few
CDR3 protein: CASGAHAILDEQYF

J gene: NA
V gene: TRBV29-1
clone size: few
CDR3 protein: CSVLGETLQETQYF

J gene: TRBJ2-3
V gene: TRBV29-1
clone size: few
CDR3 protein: CSATSPRDYTDTQYF

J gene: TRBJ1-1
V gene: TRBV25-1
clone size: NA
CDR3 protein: CASSSLEDGPNTEAFF

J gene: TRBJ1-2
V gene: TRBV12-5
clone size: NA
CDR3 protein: CASGLGLSYGYTF

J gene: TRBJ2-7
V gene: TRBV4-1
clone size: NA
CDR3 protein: CASSQDRNVYEQYF

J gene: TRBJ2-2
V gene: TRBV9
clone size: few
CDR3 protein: CASSVGRSGELFF

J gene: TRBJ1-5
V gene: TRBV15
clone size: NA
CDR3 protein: CATSRVNKGGSMGNQPQHF

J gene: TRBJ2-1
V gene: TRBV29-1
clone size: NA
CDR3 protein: CSVEGQGKETQHF

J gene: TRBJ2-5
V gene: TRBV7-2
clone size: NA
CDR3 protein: CASRPDRVQETQYF

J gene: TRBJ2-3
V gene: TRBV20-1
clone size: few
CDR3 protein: CSVGRTSGSAYTDTQYF

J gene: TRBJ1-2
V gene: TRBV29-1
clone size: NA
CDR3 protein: CSVEGGGRGYGYTF

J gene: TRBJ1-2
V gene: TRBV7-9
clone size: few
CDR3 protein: CASSLVAASPYGYTF

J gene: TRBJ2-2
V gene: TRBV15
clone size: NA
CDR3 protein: CATSRGPGLVVSGELFF

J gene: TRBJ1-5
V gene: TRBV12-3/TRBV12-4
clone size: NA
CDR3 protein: CASTRDARSNQPQHF

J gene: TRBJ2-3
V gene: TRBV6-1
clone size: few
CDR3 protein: CASSPVGPGVGADTQYF

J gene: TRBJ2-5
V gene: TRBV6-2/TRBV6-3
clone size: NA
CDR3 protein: CASSPQEDYEQYF

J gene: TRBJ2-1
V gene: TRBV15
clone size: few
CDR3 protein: CATSRDLQREYSYNEQFF

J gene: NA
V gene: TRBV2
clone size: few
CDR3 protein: CASSELPPNEQFF

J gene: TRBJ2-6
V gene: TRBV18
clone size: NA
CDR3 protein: CASSQQGGSGANVLTF

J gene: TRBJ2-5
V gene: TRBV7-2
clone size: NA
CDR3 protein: CASSLMLRLEETQYF

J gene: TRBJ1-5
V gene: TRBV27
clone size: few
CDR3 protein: CASSLSGSNRPQHF

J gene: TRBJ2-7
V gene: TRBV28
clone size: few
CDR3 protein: CASGPGPGAGEQYF

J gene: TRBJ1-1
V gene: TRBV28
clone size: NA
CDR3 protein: CASSFEGSGPGTEAFF

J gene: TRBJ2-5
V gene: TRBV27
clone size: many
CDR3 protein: CASSLSGGGETQYF

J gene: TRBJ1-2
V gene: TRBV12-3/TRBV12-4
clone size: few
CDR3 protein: CASSLGPQGGYTF

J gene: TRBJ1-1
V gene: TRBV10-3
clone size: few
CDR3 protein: CAISEGRGGTEAFF

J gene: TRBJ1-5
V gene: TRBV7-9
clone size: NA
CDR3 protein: CASSLNDGERQHF

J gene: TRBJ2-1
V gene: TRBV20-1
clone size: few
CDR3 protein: CSAILGVEQFF

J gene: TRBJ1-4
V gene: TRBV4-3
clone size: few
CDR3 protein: CASSQAHGPSEKLFF

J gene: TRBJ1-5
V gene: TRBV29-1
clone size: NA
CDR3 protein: CSVRDRVGQPQHF

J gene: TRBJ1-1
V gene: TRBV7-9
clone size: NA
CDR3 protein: CASSQGSLTEAFF

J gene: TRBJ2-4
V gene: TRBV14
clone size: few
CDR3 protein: CASSRTKGANKKNIQYF

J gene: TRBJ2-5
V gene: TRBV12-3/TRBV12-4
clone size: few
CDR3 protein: CASSLKLREGQETQYF

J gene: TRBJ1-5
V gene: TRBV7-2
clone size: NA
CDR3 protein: CASSINDRHNQPQHF

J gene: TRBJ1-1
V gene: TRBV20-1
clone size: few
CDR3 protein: CSASGQAHTEAFF

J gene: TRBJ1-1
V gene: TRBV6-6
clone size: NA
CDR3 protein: CASSNREGNTEAFF

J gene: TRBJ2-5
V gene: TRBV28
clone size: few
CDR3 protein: CASSPPTLETQYF

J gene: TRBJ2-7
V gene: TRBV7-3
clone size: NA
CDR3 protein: CASSLGTGVLEQYF

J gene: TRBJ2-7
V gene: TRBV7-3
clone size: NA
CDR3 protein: CASSLQGGNRYEQYF

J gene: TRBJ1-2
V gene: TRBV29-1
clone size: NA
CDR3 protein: CSVPGQDIHSPGYTF

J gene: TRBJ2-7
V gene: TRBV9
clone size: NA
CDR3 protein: CASTRGLAGTYEQYF

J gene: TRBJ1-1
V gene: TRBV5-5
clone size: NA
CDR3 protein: CASSRDSTEAFF

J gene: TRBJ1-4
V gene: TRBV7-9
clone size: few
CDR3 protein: CASSLPGPGVGLFF

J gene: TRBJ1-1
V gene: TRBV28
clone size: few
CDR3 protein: CASSLRGSLRNTEAFF

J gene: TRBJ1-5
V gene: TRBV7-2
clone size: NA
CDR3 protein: CASSLTAYQPQHF